This entry features one T cell receptor (beta chain) sequence. This entry comes from a study of blood T cell repertoires in COVID-19. As for the study in general: Sample material is recorded as cDNA or gDNA derived from T cells, B-cell-depleted T cells, or PBMCs.

The trim removed 6 bases at V and 6 bases at J, leaving 4 bases unmatched. Germline-derived CDR1 and CDR2 are SNHLY and FYNNEI. This CDR3 region has 15 residues. Profiled with immunoSEQ multiplex PCR; TCRdb holds only in-frame clones, not every one. The data show tens of thousands of clones, 70% to 90% seen once. This rearrangement joins TRBV2 to TRBJ2-2; TRBD2 aligns across 13 bases. The origin of this receptor is a man in his 60s with acute or convalescent COVID-19. The sequenced material came from peripheral blood. CDR3 in amino acids: CASRPGLAGAGELFF. CDR3 bases: TGTGCCAGCAGACCTGGACTAGCGGGAGCCGGGGAGCTGTTTTTT.